The 25 T cell receptor beta chains below all came from one sample that was sequenced in a study of shared clonotypes between healthy human individuals. Repertoires were generated with immunoSEQ multiplex PCR, while TCRdb's copy carries only in-frame clones and drops some. The repertoire consists of almost 750,000 clones, with over 60% occurring once and the leading ten covering under 2%. Sequenced material: memory CD4+ T cells sorted from blood. As for subset: CD45RA-negative fraction. The receptors come from a woman under 40 in good health.

The chain links TRBV4-1 to TRBJ2-7; 10 positions match TRBD2. This CDR3 has 19 residues. The ends lost 3 bases at V and 5 bases at J; junction bases unmatched: 19. CDR1 is MGHRA and CDR2 is YSYEKL in the germline V gene. The DNA of the CDR3 is TGCGCCAGCAGCCAGGGGATCCTTGGACTAGCGGCCGCCCGGCACGAGCAGTACTTC. This sequence encodes CASSQGILGLAAARHEQYF.

This clone occurred many times. CDR3 nucleotides: TGTGCCAGCAGTGAATCTGGGGGAGAGCCGCAAGAGACCCAGTACTTC. This codes for CASSESGGEPQETQYF. J is TRBJ2-5 and V is TRBV25-1, with D possibly called TRBD1 or TRBD2 (5 bases each). The germline V gene encodes CDR1 MGHDK and CDR2 SYGVNS. Trimming stripped 1 base from V and 2 bases from J, with 14 bases between. The CDR3 has 16 amino acids.

The rearrangement links TRBV28 to TRBJ2-7; TRBD2 agrees at 10 bases. The germline V gene encodes CDR1 MDHEN and CDR2 SYDVKM. This CDR3 spans 14 amino acids. V lost 4 bases and J lost 6; bases outside the gene matches: 6. The CDR3 bases are TGTGCCAGCAGTTACAGACTAGCGGGCGGCGAGCAGTACTTC. It is translated as CASSYRLAGGEQYF. The full variable domain, its missing parts supplied by reference TRBV28 and TRBJ2-7, is DVKVTQSSRYLVKRTGEKVFLECVQDMDHENMFWYRQDPGLGLRLIYFSYDVKMKEKGDIPEGYSVSREKKERFSLILESASTNQTSMYLCASSYRLAGGEQYFGPGTRLTVT.

This chain connects TRBV4-2 to TRBJ1-3, with TRBD1 matching 8 bases. There are 16 residues in the CDR3. The germline V gene encodes CDR1 LGHNA and CDR2 YNFKEQ. V was clipped by 2 bases and J by 4 bases; unmatched bases: 7. The CDR3 spells CASSQYNRGVGNTIYF. In DNA form, the CDR3 reads TGTGCCAGCAGCCAATATAACAGGGGGGTCGGAAACACCATATATTTT.

This clone was recorded only once. CDR3 sequence: CASGMDSPNTGELFF. CDR3 nucleotide sequence: TGTGCTAGTGGAATGGACAGTCCGAACACCGGGGAGCTGTTTTTT. This chain links TRBV12-5 with TRBJ2-2, with TRBD1 as a possible D gene (6 bases). Trimming took off 6 bases at V and 0 bases at J, with 11 bases between the two ends. The CDR3 runs 15 residues. CDR1 is LGHNT and CDR2 is FRNRAP in the germline V gene.

The rearrangement joins TRBV28 to TRBJ1-3, with 10 bases lining up with TRBD1. Germline values: CDR1 MDHEN, CDR2 SYDVKM. This CDR3 is built from 18 residues. V shed 1 base, J shed 3 bases, and the junction held 9 bases outside the gene matches. The CDR3 coding sequence is TGTGCCAGCAGTTTATTCTTGGGGGGACAGGGGATTGGAAACACCATATATTTT. It specifies CASSLFLGGQGIGNTIYF.

This clone was detected once. This chain links TRBV5-6 with TRBJ1-2; D is undetermined. Per germline, CDR1 SGHDT and CDR2 YYEEEE. The CDR3 is made up of 15 amino acids. V gave up 0 bases and J gave up 2 bases, with 11 bases separating them. DNA of the CDR3: TGTGCCAGCAGCTTGGATCTGGGGTACAACTATGGCTACACCTTC. Its translation: CASSLDLGYNYGYTF.

The chain carries TRBV2 and TRBJ1-4; TRBD1 is a possible D gene (5 bases). From germline, CDR1 is SNHLY and CDR2 FYNNEI. This CDR3 has 14 amino acids. V was pared by 11 bases and J by 4 bases, with 17 bases between. The CDR3 sequence: CASSLGRSNEKLFF. As DNA, the CDR3 is TGTGCCTCCTCGTTGGGACGGAGTAATGAAAAACTGTTTTTT.

The V gene is TRBV28, the J gene TRBJ1-1; D is uncertain. Trimming pared 10 bases from V and 1 base from J, leaving 16 bases between. Germline assignment: CDR1 MDHEN and CDR2 SYDVKM. The CDR3 totals 14 residues. DNA of the CDR3: TGTGCCACCCGTCACGAGTCCGCGAACACTGAAGCTTTCTTT. It is translated as CATRHESANTEAFF. The full variable domain, with the rest looked up from reference TRBV28 and TRBJ1-1, is DVKVTQSSRYLVKRTGEKVFLECVQDMDHENMFWYRQDPGLGLRLIYFSYDVKMKEKGDIPEGYSVSREKKERFSLILESASTNQTSMYLCATRHESANTEAFFGQGTRLTVV.

About this clone: A much larger clone differs from this one at a single base, so this may be a read error. The same CDR3 arises from other DNA sequences in this sample as well. This rearrangement joins TRBV11-2 to TRBJ1-5; D not certain. The CDR3 loop spans 14 amino acids. The V gene lost 1 base and the J gene lost 0 bases, with 4 bases spanning the gap. Germline-derived CDR1 and CDR2 are SGHAT and FQNNGV. The CDR3 protein is CASSLGYSNQPQHF. The CDR3 bases are TGTGCCAGCAGCTTAGGATATAGCAATCAGCCCCAGCATTTT.

V usage is TRBV5-1 and J usage is TRBJ2-1; D perhaps matches TRBD1 (5 bases). CDR1 and CDR2 (germline): SGHRS, YFSETQ. This CDR3 comprises 14 residues. Between the trimmed V and J ends, which lost 4 bases and 7 bases, there was a span of 15 bases. This CDR3 is CASSPLTTVNEQFF. CDR3 bases: TGCGCCAGCAGCCCCCTAACGACAGTGAATGAGCAGTTCTTC.

The chain combines TRBV9 with TRBJ2-5; TRBD1 aligns across 9 bases. V shed 3 bases and J 6 bases; nucleotides not matched to a gene: 9. The germline gives CDR1 SGDLS, CDR2 YYNGEE. This CDR3 is 15 amino acids long. CDR3 nucleotides: TGTGCCAGCAGCGCAGCCGGGACAGGGAGGAAGACCCAGTACTTC. It is translated as CASSAAGTGRKTQYF.

The rearrangement joins TRBV18 to TRBJ1-4; 7 bases are a match to TRBD1. Trimming took 1 base from V and 5 from J; bases not matched to a gene: 4. CDR1 is KGHSH, CDR2 LQKENI, per germline. This CDR3 comprises 15 residues. The CDR3 here is CASSPLQGGNEKLFF. The CDR3, as DNA: TGTGCCAGCTCACCACTCCAGGGGGGAAATGAAAAACTGTTTTTT.

The V and J genes are TRBV18 and TRBJ2-3; D is uncertain. This CDR3 has 15 amino acids. Germline CDR1 reads KGHSH; CDR2 reads LQKENI. The V end lost 3 bases, the J end lost 3 bases, and 13 bases lay between the germline ends. The CDR3 coding sequence is TGTGCCAGCTCACCTCTGGCGGTCCCGACAGATACGCAGTATTTT. Residues: CASSPLAVPTDTQYF.

The chain links TRBV9 to TRBJ2-4; D unclear. The germline V gene has CDR1 SGDLS and CDR2 YYNGEE. Trimming pared 0 bases from V and 2 bases from J, leaving 9 bases between. The CDR3 is 15 amino acids. As DNA, the CDR3 is TGTGCCAGCAGCGTAGGGGGTTTGACCAAAAACATTCAGTACTTC. Amino acid sequence: CASSVGGLTKNIQYF.

This clone was detected a few times. CDR3: CASSLLRGLESLETQYF. In nucleotides, the CDR3 is TGTGCCAGCAGCCTCCTCCGAGGACTAGAAAGTCTCGAGACCCAGTACTTC. This rearrangement joins TRBV11-2 to TRBJ2-5, with 7 bases matching TRBD2. V shed 5 bases and J 5 bases; nucleotides not matched to a gene: 17. The CDR3 is 17 amino acids. Germline CDR1 reads SGHAT; CDR2 reads FQNNGV.

J is TRBJ1-1 and V is TRBV5-5; 8 bases align to TRBD1. This CDR3 has 14 amino acids. Germline values: CDR1 SGHKS, CDR2 YYEKEE (reference sequence). Germline trimming cut 3 bases from V and 0 bases from J; bases unmatched to any gene: 1. The DNA of the CDR3 is TGTGCCAGCAGCTCGACAGGGGTGAACACTGAAGCTTTCTTT. It specifies CASSSTGVNTEAFF.

In its sample, this clone was seen many times. The CDR3 spells CASSSTGTGQFF. The CDR3 bases are TGTGCCAGCAGCTCCACGGGGACGGGGCAGTTCTTC. This chain joins TRBV11-2 and TRBJ2-1; D may correspond to TRBD1 or TRBD2 (5 bases each). CDR1 SGHAT and CDR2 FQNNGV come from the germline V gene. Trimming removed 4 bases from V and 12 bases from J, with 13 bases in between. The length of the CDR3 is 12 residues.

The gene calls are TRBV27 and TRBJ2-1, with D perhaps matching TRBD1 or TRBD2 (5 bases each). The CDR3 loop spans 15 amino acids. Germline CDR1 is MNHEY and CDR2 is SMNVEV (reference sequence). V lost 7 bases and J 4 bases, leaving 17 bases between the germline ends. CDR3 loop: CASKNPRDPYNEQFF. The CDR3 region has the DNA TGTGCCAGCAAAAATCCCCGGGACCCGTACAATGAGCAGTTCTTC.

The rearrangement links TRBV5-1 to TRBJ2-5; no firm D call. The germline V gene has CDR1 SGHRS and CDR2 YFSETQ. V lost 6 bases and J 4 bases, leaving 4 bases between the germline ends. The CDR3 is 10 residues long. The CDR3 DNA follows: TGCGCCAGCAAACTAGAGACCCAGTACTTC. The encoded protein is CASKLETQYF. The full variable domain, in which reference TRBV5-1 and TRBJ2-5 provide the parts outside the CDR3, is KAGVTQTPRYLIKTRGQQVTLSCSPISGHRSVSWYQQTPGQGLQFLFEYFSETQRNKGNFPGRFSGRQFSNSRSEMNVSTLELGDSALYLCASKLETQYFGPGTRLLVL.

V and J are TRBV28 and TRBJ2-5, with TRBD2 as a possible D gene (6 bases). V was clipped by 4 bases and J by 6 bases, with 21 bases between them. The CDR3 is 16 residues long. The V gene's germline CDR1 is MDHEN and CDR2 SYDVKM. CDR3 DNA: TGTGCCAGCAGTTCCCGCTTGACGGGAGATATCAAGACCCAGTACTTC. Protein: CASSSRLTGDIKTQYF.

J is TRBJ2-1 and V is TRBV21-1. TRBV21-1 represents a pseudogene. This CDR3 is 14 amino acids long. The CDR3 region has the DNA TGTGCCAGCAGCAGGGATGGGGTCCACAGCGCGCAGTTCTTC. It codes for CASSRDGVHSAQFF.

This rearrangement joins TRBV7-9 to TRBJ2-1; D unclear. Between the trimmed V and J ends, which lost 4 bases and 13 bases, there was a span of 17 bases. The V gene's germline CDR1 is SEHNR and CDR2 FQNEAQ (reference sequence). The CDR3 contains 13 residues. CDR3 DNA: TGTGCCAGCAGCTCCAGTGGAGCTAGTATTCAGTTCTTC. It codes for CASSSSGASIQFF.

This clone was seen a few times. The rearrangement joins TRBV25-1 to TRBJ1-2, with 7 bases lining up with TRBD1. Germline trimming cut 4 bases from V and 6 bases from J; bases unmatched to any gene: 2. CDR1 is MGHDK and CDR2 is SYGVNS in the germline V gene. There are 12 residues in the CDR3. CDR3 protein: CASSADRDGYTF. The CDR3 bases are TGTGCCAGCAGTGCCGACAGGGATGGCTACACCTTC.

This chain uses TRBV19 with TRBJ2-1, with 11 bases fitting TRBD2. V shed 5 bases, J shed 4 bases, and the junction held 4 bases outside the gene matches. CDR1 is LNHDA and CDR2 is SQIVND in the germline V gene (reference sequence). CDR3 length: 15 amino acids. The CDR3 here is CASSVTSGIYNEQFF. The CDR3 coding sequence is TGTGCCAGTAGTGTGACTAGCGGGATTTACAATGAGCAGTTCTTC. The full variable domain, in which reference TRBV19 and TRBJ2-1 provide the parts outside the CDR3, is DGGITQSPKYLFRKEGQNVTLSCEQNLNHDAMYWYRQDPGQGLRLIYYSQIVNDFQKGDIAEGYSVSREKKESFPLTVTSAQKNPTAFYLCASSVTSGIYNEQFFGPGTRLTVL.